These T cell receptor beta chains were read from a single sample in a study of OX40 agonist ivuxolimab in advanced cancers. The method was immunoSEQ multiplex PCR; TCRdb's version includes in-frame clones alone and lacks a portion of them. The table shows roughly 48,000 clones, with nearly 85% occurring only once. The sample here was CD4+ or CD8+ T cells sorted from blood, taken in a trial of the OX40 agonist ivuxolimab. These receptors were taken from an adult with an advanced solid tumor such as melanoma, head and neck, liver or kidney cancer. CDR3s include the opening cysteine and the closing phenylalanine or tryptophan. The order of the fields is J gene, D gene, V gene, clone size, CDR3 protein, CDR3 DNA. The D gene is left open where the match is weak. Clone size is not always given. Where it is, it says once, few, many or a class for expanded clones.

TRBJ2-3	TRBD2	TRBV2	.	CASMPWTSGGDTQYF	TGTGCCAGCATGCCCTGGACTAGCGGGGGGGATACGCAGTATTTT
TRBJ1-1	TRBD1	TRBV6-5	.	CASSRQGLNTEAFF	TGTGCCAGCAGCCGACAGGGCCTAAACACTGAAGCTTTCTTT
TRBJ2-3	.	TRBV11-2	.	CASTPYVTTDTQYF	TGTGCCAGCACCCCCTATGTTACCACAGATACGCAGTATTTT
TRBJ2-7	TRBD1	TRBV9	.	CASSPRTGGGYEQYF	TGTGCCAGCAGCCCCCGGACAGGGGGCGGTTACGAGCAGTACTTC
TRBJ1-1	TRBD1	TRBV9	.	CASSVEQGARAFF	TGTGCCAGCAGCGTAGAACAGGGGGCGCGCGCTTTCTTT
TRBJ2-1	.	TRBV6-5	.	CASRNWPNEQFF	TGTGCCAGCAGAAACTGGCCAAATGAGCAGTTCTTC
TRBJ2-3	TRBD1	TRBV10-3	.	CAISPPMGQGAETQYF	TGTGCCATCAGCCCCCCGATGGGACAGGGGGCGGAGACGCAGTATTTT
TRBJ2-2	TRBD1	TRBV7-9	.	CASSHDRAGTGELFF	TGTGCCAGCAGTCATGACAGGGCCGGCACCGGGGAGCTGTTTTTT
TRBJ2-7	.	TRBV15	few	CATSRDRTVSYEQYF	TGTGCCACCAGCAGAGATAGGACCGTCTCCTACGAGCAGTACTTC
TRBJ2-1	TRBD1	TRBV7-2	.	CASRWDSAQLYNEQFF	TGTGCCAGCAGATGGGACAGCGCCCAGTTATACAATGAGCAGTTCTTC
TRBJ1-3	.	TRBV7-2	.	CASNLQTGLSSGNTIYF	TGTGCCAGCAACCTCCAGACAGGTTTAAGCTCTGGAAACACCATATATTTT
TRBJ1-5	.	TRBV29-1	once	CSVGGLRNQPQHF	TGCAGCGTTGGGGGTCTAAGGAATCAGCCCCAGCATTTT
TRBJ1-1	.	TRBV6-6	.	CASSRVAMNTEAFF	TGTGCCAGCAGTCGGGTGGCCATGAACACTGAAGCTTTCTTT
TRBJ1-2	.	TRBV6-5	.	CASSYSEGMGRDGYTF	TGTGCCAGCAGTTATTCCGAGGGAATGGGACGCGATGGCTACACCTTC
TRBJ2-3	.	TRBV6-5	once	CASSYGGGGPDTQYF	TGTGCCAGCAGTTACGGCGGAGGGGGACCAGATACGCAGTATTTT
TRBJ2-7	.	TRBV6-5	.	CASSYDQGGYEQYF	TGTGCCAGCAGTTACGATCAGGGAGGCTACGAGCAGTACTTC
TRBJ2-7	.	TRBV7-2	.	CASSLEAQVYEQYF	TGTGCCAGCAGCTTAGAGGCACAGGTTTACGAGCAGTACTTC